This T cell receptor beta chain is drawn from a study of Tregs in tolerant kidney transplant recipients. General study points: Biological reproducibility was not directly addressed in this study.

Recipients received nonmyeloablative bone marrow transplants from related graft donors, with transient mixed chimerism. Unstimulated Tregs (CD4+CD25+CD127-) and CD4+CD25- non-Tregs were sorted from PBMCs. The CDR3 has 18 residues. V was clipped by 0 bases and J by 4 bases, with 22 bases between them. Germline loops: CDR1 SGHDT, CDR2 YYEEEE. Notes on this clone: What it recognizes is unknown.

Sequenced by immunoSEQ multiplex PCR; TCRdb stores in-frame clones only, minus some. Here the sample spans about 64,000 clones, around 87% being singletons. The chain joins TRBV5-6 to TRBJ2-5; weak D call: TRBD2 (5 bases). Specimen: CD4+ T cells from blood (PBMCs), collected 6 months after the transplant. The sequence derives from a human patient who received a combined kidney and bone marrow transplant. Some T cells may be supplied by the graft donor. The CDR3 reads CASSLEILSQRAGETQYF. Here the CDR3 DNA reads TGTGCCAGCAGCTTGGAAATTTTGTCTCAGCGTGCGGGAGAGACCCAGTACTTC. The full variable domain, completed using reference TRBV5-6 and TRBJ2-5, is DAGVTQSPTHLIKTRGQQVTLRCSPKSGHDTVSWYQQALGQGPQFIFQYYEEEERQRGNFPDRFSGHQFPNYSSELNVNALLLGDSALYLCASSLEILSQRAGETQYFGPGTRLLVL.